This T cell receptor (beta chain) stems from a study of cytomegalovirus exposure and HLA in healthy donors. Primers included in the PCR were 60 Vbeta and 13 Jbeta primers. TCRdb keeps only in-frame clones here, not all; method: immunoSEQ multiplex PCR. The table records 150,000 to 200,000 clones, around 82% of them present only once. The sequenced sample consisted of PBMCs. This clonotype was sampled from a man younger than 35 in good health and CMV-seronegative.

This chain's CDR3 is CASLDSGNTIYF. The CDR3 DNA reads TGTGCCAGCCTCGACAGTGGAAACACCATATATTTT. This chain links TRBV7-9 with TRBJ1-3, with D possibly TRBD1 on 5 matching bases. The V gene's germline CDR1 is SEHNR and CDR2 FQNEAQ (reference sequence). Trimming removed 8 bases at V and 3 bases at J, with 8 bases between. CDR3 length: 12 residues.